This entry describes one TCR beta chain. Its matching antigen is unknown. The entry originates in a study of cytomegalovirus exposure and HLA in healthy donors. This CDR3 is 10 amino acids long. Germline-derived CDR1 and CDR2 are SQVTM and ANQGSEA. Deletions cut 4 bases from V and 11 bases from J, with 11 bases between. Use of 60 Vbeta and 13 Jbeta primers characterized the PCR. Using immunoSEQ multiplex PCR, the repertoire was profiled, and TCRdb retains in-frame clones only, with some absent. The sample has over 200,000 clones, about 80% seen once. Study results and caveats: A later analysis reportedly found that, within productive TCRs, an Asian-associated ancestry cluster had fewer N-insertions than the mean observed across the roughly 700 donors. Highest at DRB1 and lowest at HLA-C, TCR association rates differed among HLA loci in a later analysis. Researchers reportedly found TCR beta sequences accurately predicted most subjects' HLA-A and HLA-B alleles. Most of the TCR beta V segments (in an earlier analysis) were productive either about 90% or about 30% of the time.

This clonotype was obtained from a woman between 40 and 50 years old in good health and CMV-seronegative. The chain combines TRBV29-1 with TRBJ1-1; D is uncertain. Sequenced: PBMCs. The chain's CDR3 is CSVGSEEAFF. CDR3 nucleotides: TGCAGCGTTGGGAGCGAGGAGGCTTTCTTT.